A single sample is the source of the 4 T cell receptor beta chains below, sequenced in a study of T cell repertoires in cytomegalovirus infection. TCRdb ran MiXCR on the reads and lists one entry per CDR3 protein. The sample consists of tens of thousands of distinct CDR3 sequences, around 18% of them appearing once. Their antigens remain unidentified. Sample: CD8+ T cells from cultured PBMCs, taken from culture after CMV antigen stimulation. These receptors were obtained from a human donor in good health (CMV status not recorded). Some clones in this sample may be carry-over from other donors' samples.

This chain uses TRBV6-5 with TRBJ1-2, with a possible D match to TRBD1 (5 bases). The V gene lost 5 bases and the J gene lost 8 bases, with 15 bases spanning the gap. The CDR3 totals 13 residues. CDR1 and CDR2 (germline): MNHEY, SVGAGI. CDR3 in amino acids: CASSTRGARGYTF. CDR3 DNA: TGTGCCAGCAGTACCCGAGGGGCGCGGGGCTACACCTTC.

This clonotype has a handful of counts. The V call is TRBV9, the J call TRBJ2-5, with 12 bases matching TRBD2. This CDR3 is built from 16 residues. The V and J ends lost 3 bases and 4 bases, in that order; junction bases with no gene match: 7. In germline, CDR1 is SGDLS, CDR2 YYNGEE. This CDR3 reads CASSALAGGPRETQYF. Written as DNA, the CDR3 is TGTGCCAGCAGCGCTCTAGCGGGAGGGCCCCGAGAGACCCAGTACTTC. Variable domain in full (rest from reference TRBV9 and TRBJ2-5): DSGVTQTPKHLITATGQRVTLRCSPRSGDLSVYWYQQSLDQGLQFLIQYYNGEERAKGNILERFSAQQFPDLHSELNLSSLELGDSALYFCASSALAGGPRETQYFGPGTRLLVL.

V gene TRBV7-2 combines with J gene TRBJ2-2; possibly TRBD2 for D (5 bases). Trimming stripped 1 base from V and 3 bases from J, with 6 bases between. This CDR3 region has 14 residues. Per germline, CDR1 SGHTA and CDR2 FQGNSA. CDR3 nucleotides: TGTGCCAGCAGCTTAGTGCGGGACACCGGGGAGCTGTTTTTT. Its translation is CASSLVRDTGELFF.

The genes are TRBV7-9 and TRBJ1-2; D uncertain. From germline, CDR1 is SEHNR and CDR2 FQNEAQ (reference sequence). The CDR3 consists of 15 residues. V lost 4 bases and J lost 0, with 12 bases in between. Written as DNA, the CDR3 is TGTGCCAGCAGCTCAATCCCGGAAGCTAACTATGGCTACACCTTC. Translating gives CASSSIPEANYGYTF.